Listed below are T cell receptor beta chains from one sample, sequenced in a study of CD8+ T cells in alopecia areata. TCRdb's copy holds only in-frame clones and misses some; the assay was immunoSEQ multiplex PCR. The sample records 140,000 or so clones, approximately 50% being singletons. Sequenced here: CD4+ T cells sorted from blood, sampled at week 0. These receptors were taken from a human donor with alopecia areata. Each CDR3 is given with its conserved first and last residue. D genes are given only for firm matches. Clone size is not always given. Where it is, it says once, few, many or a class for expanded clones.

cdr3_length	clone_size	d_call	j_call	v_call	cdr3_aa	cdr3_nt
12	few	-	TRBJ2-5	TRBV14	CASRYREETQYF	TGTGCCAGCAGGTACAGGGAGGAGACCCAGTACTTC
14	-	-	TRBJ1-2	TRBV30	CAWSVAGVDYGYTF	TGTGCCTGGAGTGTAGCTGGGGTGGACTATGGCTACACCTTC
13	few	-	TRBJ1-2	TRBV14	CASSEARALSYTF	TGTGCCAGCAGCGAGGCGCGAGCCCTCAGCTACACCTTC
11	-	-	TRBJ1-2	TRBV19	CALSSGRDDTF	TGTGCCCTCTCCAGCGGGCGCGACGACACCTTC
11	once	-	TRBJ1-1	TRBV7-9	CASSPDTEAFF	TGTGCCAGCAGCCCCGACACTGAAGCTTTCTTT
13	once	-	TRBJ2-1	TRBV7-2	CASSPTTDNEQFF	TGTGCCAGCAGCCCAACAACTGACAATGAGCAGTTCTTC
16	-	TRBD1	TRBJ2-7	TRBV7-8	CASSLGTGGAAYEQYF	TGTGCCAGCAGCTTAGGGACAGGGGGCGCAGCGTACGAGCAGTACTTC
15	-	-	TRBJ1-4	TRBV6-6	CASSYFRTDGEKLFF	TGTGCCAGCAGTTACTTTCGGACGGACGGTGAAAAACTGTTTTTT
14	few	TRBD1	TRBJ2-7	TRBV29-1	CSVALTGDGDRQYF	TGCAGCGTGGCGCTCACTGGGGACGGGGACAGGCAGTACTTC
15	few	-	TRBJ2-5	TRBV7-2	CASSLVVNKQETQYF	TGTGCCAGCAGCTTAGTAGTTAACAAACAAGAGACCCAGTACTTC
13	-	-	TRBJ2-3	TRBV30	CAWSQASTDTQYF	TGTGCCTGGAGTCAGGCGAGCACAGATACGCAGTATTTT
14	-	TRBD1	TRBJ2-1	TRBV29-1	CSAPPGQGFMEQFF	TGCAGCGCCCCGCCGGGACAGGGGTTCATGGAGCAGTTCTTC
18	-	-	TRBJ2-7	TRBV27	CASSLSTGLGGRSYEQYF	TGTGCCAGCAGTTTATCGACGGGACTCGGCGGCCGCTCCTACGAGCAGTACTTC
10	-	-	TRBJ1-2	TRBV30	CAWRGNGYTF	TGTGCCTGGAGGGGGAATGGCTACACCTTC
14	-	-	TRBJ2-7	TRBV30	CAWKGTVSTYEQYF	TGTGCCTGGAAGGGGACGGTCTCAACCTACGAGCAGTACTTC
16	-	TRBD2	TRBJ2-3	TRBV10-3	CAISDGAASGRDTQYF	TGTGCCATCAGTGACGGGGCTGCTAGCGGGAGGGATACGCAGTATTTT
15	-	-	TRBJ2-2	TRBV4-2	CASSQDQRGAGELFF	TGTGCCAGCAGCCAAGATCAGAGGGGGGCCGGGGAGCTGTTTTTT
12	-	TRBD1	TRBJ2-5	TRBV29-1	CSVGTGPETQYF	TGCAGCGTTGGGACAGGCCCAGAGACCCAGTACTTC
15	-	TRBD2	TRBJ2-1	TRBV9	CASSRAGGRSYEQFF	TGTGCCAGCAGTCGCGCTGGCGGGAGATCGTATGAGCAGTTCTTC
14	-	-	TRBJ1-1	TRBV30	CAWSVVGGETEAFF	TGTGCCTGGAGTGTTGTTGGTGGGGAAACTGAAGCTTTCTTT
12	-	-	TRBJ1-2	TRBV29-1	CSVGWGEAGYTF	TGCAGCGTTGGTTGGGGAGAAGCTGGCTACACCTTC
14	few	-	TRBJ2-2	TRBV7-2	CASTREFNTGELFF	TGTGCCAGCACTCGGGAGTTCAACACCGGGGAGCTGTTTTTT
15	few	-	TRBJ1-3	TRBV15	CATSRGSSSGNTIYF	TGTGCCACCAGCAGAGGGTCCTCTTCTGGAAACACCATATATTTT
13	-	-	TRBJ1-2	TRBV11-2	CASSFSGSTGYTF	TGTGCCAGCAGTTTTTCAGGGTCCACCGGCTACACCTTC